These 25 T cell receptor beta chains were all obtained from the same sample, sequenced in a study of CD8+ T cells in alopecia areata. Extracted RNA was reverse transcribed, and the resulting cDNA served as sequencing template. Clones were read by immunoSEQ multiplex PCR, and TCRdb kept only the in-frame ones, dropping some. The sample holds over 150,000 clones, about 60% seen once. Noted treatment: oral pan-JAK inhibitor, 5-10 mg twice daily. The sequenced sample was CD4+ T cells sorted from blood, obtained at week 4, from a patient treated with tofacitinib. These receptors all come from a human donor with alopecia areata.

The sample holds a few counts of this clone. Here the CDR3 omits its conserved ending phenylalanine or tryptophan, so a read error is the likely source. Because the CDR3's place on the DNA is in doubt, the DNA is left out and the CDR3 is given as listed by TCRdb. This sequence joins TRBV15 and TRBJ2-7; the table's D call of TRBD2 was not tested on the DNA. The CDR3 is 13 residues long, ends included. CDR1 and CDR2 from the germline V gene are LNHNV and YYDKDF (reference sequence). CDR3 residues: CATSSGAGGPLHL.

Ten or more counts support this clone. The chain recombines TRBV11-2 with TRBJ2-5, with 8 bases fitting TRBD1. The germline V gene has CDR1 SGHAT and CDR2 FQNNGV. This CDR3 is built from 15 residues. V lost 4 bases to trimming and J lost 2 bases; unmatched junction nucleotides: 6. In DNA form, the CDR3 reads TGTGCCAGCAGCTCCACCGGGACAGGACAAGAGACCCAGTACTTC. Its protein product is CASSSTGTGQETQYF.

This clone turned up a few times. The genes are TRBV29-1 and TRBJ1-1, with D tentatively TRBD1 (5 bases). Germline CDR1 SQVTM, CDR2 ANQGSEA. With 5 bases removed from V and 0 bases from J, the gap between germline ends came to 10 bases. This CDR3 is 13 amino acids long. This chain's CDR3 is CSVNNRMNTEAFF. Written as DNA, the CDR3 is TGCAGCGTTAATAACAGGATGAACACTGAAGCTTTCTTT.

This clone was observed a handful of times. The J gene is TRBJ2-6, the V gene TRBV29-1, with a weak D call TRBD1 (6 bases). This CDR3 region has 15 residues. Germline CDR1 and CDR2: SQVTM and ANQGSEA. V lost 3 bases and J lost 2, with 11 bases in between. For the CDR3, the DNA is TGCAGCGTTGAGAAAGGGGGTGCTGGGGCCAACGTCCTGACTTTC. It specifies CSVEKGGAGANVLTF.

This chain joins TRBV11-1 and TRBJ1-1; no clear D gene. V was pared by 1 base and J by 0 bases, with 9 bases between. The CDR3 spans 15 residues. From germline, CDR1 is SGHAT and CDR2 FQDESV (reference sequence). The CDR3 DNA follows: TGTGCCAGCAGCTTAGGAGAGGGTATGAACACTGAAGCTTTCTTT. Protein sequence: CASSLGEGMNTEAFF.

This chain uses TRBV7-9 with TRBJ2-3; D not certain. Germline V gives CDR1 SEHNR, CDR2 FQNEAQ (reference sequence). The CDR3 is 15 residues long. The V end was cut by 5 bases, the J end by 4 bases, with 16 bases between. The CDR3 sequence: CASSPPGRGADTQYF. The CDR3 bases are TGTGCCAGCAGCCCCCCAGGTCGAGGAGCAGATACGCAGTATTTT. The full variable domain, with the rest looked up from reference TRBV7-9 and TRBJ2-3, is DTGVSQNPRHKITKRGQNVTFRCDPISEHNRLYWYRQTLGQGPEFLTYFQNEAQLEKSRLLSDRFSAERPKGSFSTLEIQRTEQGDSAMYLCASSPPGRGADTQYFGPGTRLTVL.

This chain uses TRBV15 with TRBJ2-7; D gene uncertain. The CDR3 runs to 13 residues. Germline loops: CDR1 LNHNV, CDR2 YYDKDF (reference sequence). V lost 5 bases, J lost 5 bases, and 13 bases lay in between. The CDR3 here is CATSGNSVHEQYF. DNA of the CDR3: TGTGCCACCAGCGGGAACTCGGTCCACGAGCAGTACTTC.

This rearrangement joins TRBV30 to TRBJ1-5; D uncertain. V was cut by 4 bases and J by 0 bases, with 7 bases left in between. Germline assignment: CDR1 GTSNPN and CDR2 SVGIG (reference sequence). The CDR3 contains 13 residues. CDR3 nucleotides: TGTGCCTGGACCGGACGTAGCAATCAGCCCCAGCATTTT. Its translation is CAWTGRSNQPQHF.

The V call is TRBV27, the J call TRBJ2-7; 15 bases agree with TRBD2. Germline V lookup: CDR1 MNHEY, CDR2 SMNVEV (reference sequence). The CDR3 is made up of 18 amino acids. The J segment lost 0 bases and the V segment lost 2 bases, leaving 5 bases of the junction unmatched. CDR3: CASSLRRTSGRASYEQYF. The CDR3 DNA reads as TGTGCCAGCAGTTTACGTCGGACTAGCGGGAGGGCCTCCTACGAGCAGTACTTC.

The rearrangement links TRBV30 to TRBJ2-7; D unclear. The CDR3 sequence is 13 residues long. Germline V gives CDR1 GTSNPN, CDR2 SVGIG (reference sequence). V was trimmed by 3 bases and J by 1 base, leaving 10 bases between them. The CDR3 reads CAWSPGRSYEQYF. The CDR3 nucleotides are TGTGCCTGGAGCCCAGGACGGTCCTACGAGCAGTACTTC. The whole variable domain, filled in from reference TRBV30 and TRBJ2-7, reads SQTIHQWPATLVQPVGSPLSLECTVEGTSNPNLYWYRQAAGRGLQLLFYSVGIGQISSEVPQNLSASRPQDRQFILSSKKLLLSDSGFYLCAWSPGRSYEQYFGPGTRLTVT.

The chain has TRBV18 and TRBJ2-3; no clear D gene. The ends were cut back, 7 bases at V and 6 bases at J, with 11 bases in the middle. This CDR3 comprises 12 residues. Germline CDR1 reads KGHSH; CDR2 reads LQKENI. CDR3 bases: TGTGCCAGCTTCCTTAATGGCGATACGCAGTATTTT. As protein: CASFLNGDTQYF.

A single count supports this clone. V and J are TRBV9 and TRBJ2-7; D uncertain. The germline V gene has CDR1 SGDLS and CDR2 YYNGEE. Trimming stripped 0 bases from V and 2 bases from J, with 9 bases between. CDR3 length: 14 residues. The chain's CDR3 is CASSVEGIPYEQYF. CDR3 nucleotide sequence: TGTGCCAGCAGCGTAGAAGGGATCCCCTACGAGCAGTACTTC.

This clone was counted once. In DNA, the CDR3 is TGTGCCAGCAGCGATAGCGGGAGGGGGACAGATACGCAGTATTTT. Translating gives CASSDSGRGTDTQYF. The chain carries TRBV25-1 and TRBJ2-3; 11 bases align to TRBD2. CDR1 and CDR2 (germline): MGHDK, SYGVNS. The CDR3 totals 15 residues. V shed 6 bases, J shed 3 bases, and the junction held 5 bases outside the gene matches.

The chain links TRBV7-9 to TRBJ1-1; D unresolved. Germline V gives CDR1 SEHNR, CDR2 FQNEAQ (reference sequence). V was shortened by 5 bases and J by 0 bases, with 19 bases between the two germline ends. This CDR3 has 17 residues. CDR3: CASSQMVTVALNTEAFF. The CDR3 bases are TGTGCCAGCAGCCAGATGGTAACTGTGGCTTTGAACACTGAAGCTTTCTTT.

This clone was detected only a few times. The chain has TRBV23-1 and TRBJ1-3; D unclear. TRBV23-1 counts as an open reading frame of uncertain function. CDR3 size: 15 residues. The V gene lost 8 bases and the J gene lost 0 bases, with 14 bases spanning the gap. CDR3 nucleotides: TGCGCCAGCGACGGGGAGGGAGTCTCTGGAAACACCATATATTTT. Translating gives CASDGEGVSGNTIYF.

A remark on this clone: The same CDR3 can be traced to other DNA sequences in this sample. This chain joins TRBV30 and TRBJ1-2, with D perhaps matching TRBD1 (5 bases). Germline CDR1 is GTSNPN and CDR2 is SVGIG (reference sequence). Deletions cut 2 bases from V and 1 base from J, with 5 bases between. CDR3 length: 12 amino acids. The CDR3 loop is CAWSQGNYGYTF. In DNA form, the CDR3 reads TGTGCCTGGAGTCAGGGTAACTATGGCTACACCTTC.

This chain connects TRBV4-2 to TRBJ2-1, with D possibly being TRBD1 (5 bases). The V gene's germline CDR1 is LGHNA and CDR2 YNFKEQ. The V and J ends lost 3 bases and 9 bases respectively, with 9 bases between them. The CDR3 has 12 amino acids. The CDR3 bases are TGTGCCAGCAGCCAGGGGCAGGGTGAGCAGTTCTTC. Its translation is CASSQGQGEQFF.

The rearrangement uses TRBV2 and TRBJ2-2, with D tentatively TRBD2 (5 bases). V lost 7 bases, J lost 2 bases, and 8 bases lay in between. This CDR3 has 13 residues. Germline V lookup: CDR1 SNHLY, CDR2 FYNNEI. The CDR3 sequence: CASTTTNTGELFF. The CDR3 coding sequence is TGTGCCAGCACGACTACCAACACCGGGGAGCTGTTTTTT.

This clone came up a few times. This chain connects TRBV30 to TRBJ2-7; D might be TRBD1 (5 bases). The CDR3 is made up of 13 amino acids. Trimming removed 2 bases from V and 3 bases from J, with 11 bases in between. The germline gives CDR1 GTSNPN, CDR2 SVGIG (reference sequence). The DNA for the CDR3 is TGTGCCTGGAGTAAGACAGCGAACTACGAGCAGTACTTC. Amino acids: CAWSKTANYEQYF.

This clone was detected only a few times. V and J are TRBV29-1 and TRBJ1-1; D call uncertain. This CDR3 contains 12 residues. CDR1 and CDR2 from the germline V gene are SQVTM and ANQGSEA. The V and J ends lost 8 bases and 2 bases respectively, with 12 bases between them. DNA of the CDR3: TGCAGCTCTGAAGAGGGTAACACTGAAGCTTTCTTT. Translating it yields CSSEEGNTEAFF.

The V call is TRBV7-2, the J call TRBJ2-7; maybe TRBD2 (5 bases). Trimming removed 3 bases from V and 5 bases from J, with 17 bases in between. Germline values: CDR1 SGHTA, CDR2 FQGNSA. The CDR3 length is 15 residues. This CDR3 reads CASSLTLRGWDEQYF. The CDR3 DNA sequence: TGTGCCAGCAGCTTGACCCTCCGAGGGTGGGACGAGCAGTACTTC. Looking up the rest from reference TRBV7-2 and TRBJ2-7 gives the full variable domain: GAGVSQSPSNKVTEKGKDVELRCDPISGHTALYWYRQSLGQGLEFLIYFQGNSAPDKSGLPSDRFSAERTGGSVSTLTIQRTQQEDSAVYLCASSLTLRGWDEQYFGPGTRLTVT.

This chain uses TRBV11-2 with TRBJ2-3; tentatively, D is TRBD1 or TRBD2 (6 bases each). Trimming cost V 3 bases and J 3 bases, with 16 bases left between them. Germline V gene data show CDR1 as SGHAT and CDR2 as FQNNGV. This CDR3 is built from 16 residues. This chain's CDR3 is CASSFPQLGGTDTQYF. CDR3 nucleotide sequence: TGTGCCAGCAGCTTTCCCCAACTAGGGGGGACAGATACGCAGTATTTT. The entire variable domain, with the rest obtained from reference TRBV11-2 and TRBJ2-3, is as follows: EAGVAQSPRYKIIEKRQSVAFWCNPISGHATLYWYQQILGQGPKLLIQFQNNGVVDDSQLPKDRFSAERLKGVDSTLKIQPAKLEDSAVYLCASSFPQLGGTDTQYFGPGTRLTVL.

There are a few counts of this clone. J is TRBJ1-2 and V is TRBV5-1; D gene uncertain. The V and J ends lost 3 bases and 7 bases respectively, with 13 bases between them. Germline V gene sequence: CDR1 SGHRS, CDR2 YFSETQ. This CDR3 spans 13 amino acids. CDR3 loop: CASSSGIRTGYTF. Written as DNA, the CDR3 is TGCGCCAGCAGCTCGGGAATCAGGACTGGCTACACCTTC.

The J gene is TRBJ2-5, the V gene TRBV10-3; TRBD2 agrees at 10 bases. After removal of 3 bases from V and 5 bases from J, the junction contained 6 bases not matched to a gene. The length of the CDR3 is 15 residues. CDR1 ENHRY and CDR2 SYGVKD come from the germline V gene. The CDR3 reads CAISEGLAERETQYF. The CDR3 nucleotides read TGTGCCATCAGTGAAGGACTAGCGGAAAGGGAGACCCAGTACTTC.

This chain connects TRBV5-1 to TRBJ2-1, with 7 positions matching TRBD2. Trimming took 4 bases from V and 9 from J; bases not matched to a gene: 16. Germline V gives CDR1 SGHRS, CDR2 YFSETQ. CDR3 length: 16 residues. CDR3 sequence: CASSPGGLAVLSEQFF. The CDR3 region has the DNA TGCGCCAGCAGCCCGGGTGGTCTAGCGGTACTTAGTGAGCAGTTCTTC. Combining the CDR3 with reference TRBV5-1 and TRBJ2-1 gives the whole variable domain KAGVTQTPRYLIKTRGQQVTLSCSPISGHRSVSWYQQTPGQGLQFLFEYFSETQRNKGNFPGRFSGRQFSNSRSEMNVSTLELGDSALYLCASSPGGLAVLSEQFFGPGTRLTVL.